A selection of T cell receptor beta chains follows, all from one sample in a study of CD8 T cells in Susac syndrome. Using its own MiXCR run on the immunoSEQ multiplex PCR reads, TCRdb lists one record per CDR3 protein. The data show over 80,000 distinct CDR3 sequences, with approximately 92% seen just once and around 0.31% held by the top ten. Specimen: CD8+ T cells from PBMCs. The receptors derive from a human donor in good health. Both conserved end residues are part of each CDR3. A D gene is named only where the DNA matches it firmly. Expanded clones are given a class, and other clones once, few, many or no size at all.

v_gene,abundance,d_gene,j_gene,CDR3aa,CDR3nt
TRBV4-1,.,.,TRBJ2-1,CATTGLGEQFF,TGCGCCACTACAGGGCTCGGTGAGCAGTTCTTC
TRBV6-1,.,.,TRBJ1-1,CASSRQPDRGTEAFF,TGTGCCAGCAGTCGTCAACCCGATCGGGGCACTGAAGCTTTCTTT
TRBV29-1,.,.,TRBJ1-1,CSVTLHTEAFF,TGCAGCGTTACCCTGCACACTGAAGCTTTCTTT
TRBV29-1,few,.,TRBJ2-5,CSVPQETQYF,TGCAGCGTTCCCCAAGAGACCCAGTACTTC
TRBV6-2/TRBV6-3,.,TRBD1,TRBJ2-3,CASSYPTGGGDTQYF,TGTGCCAGCAGTTACCCGACAGGGGGCGGAGATACGCAGTATTTT
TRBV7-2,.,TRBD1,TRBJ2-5,CAGQGDQETQYF,TGTGCCGGACAGGGAGACCAAGAGACCCAGTACTTC
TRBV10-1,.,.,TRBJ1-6,CASHDGGNSPLHF,TGCGCATCCCACGATGGGGGAAATTCACCCCTCCACTTT
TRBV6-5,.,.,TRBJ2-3,CASSLRMSGTTSTDTQYF,TGTGCCAGCAGTTTACGCATGTCGGGGACAACTAGCACAGATACGCAGTATTTT
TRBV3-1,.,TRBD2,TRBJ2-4,CASSQRGGQAKNIQYF,TGTGCCAGCAGCCAACGGGGGGGTCAGGCCAAAAACATTCAGTACTTC
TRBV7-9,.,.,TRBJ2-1,CASSPPGLLGDEQFF,TGTGCCAGCAGCCCCCCGGGCCTCCTGGGGGATGAGCAGTTCTTC
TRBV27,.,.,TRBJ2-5,CASSRARQETQYF,TGTGCCAGCAGTAGGGCAAGACAAGAGACCCAGTACTTC
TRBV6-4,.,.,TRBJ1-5,CASSEYVSNQPQHF,TGTGCCAGCAGTGAATACGTGAGCAATCAGCCCCAGCATTTT
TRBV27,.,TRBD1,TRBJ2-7,CASSPPRQGGSNEQYF,TGTGCCAGCAGTCCCCCCCGACAGGGTGGATCCAACGAGCAGTACTTC
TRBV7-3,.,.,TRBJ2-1,CASSLSPKPEQFF,TGTGCCAGCAGCTTATCCCCCAAGCCCGAGCAGTTCTTC
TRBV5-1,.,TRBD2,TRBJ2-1,CASSLSSGGYEQFF,TGCGCCAGCAGCTTGAGTAGCGGGGGTTATGAGCAGTTCTTC
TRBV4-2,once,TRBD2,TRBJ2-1,CASLGLAGGFEVQFF,TGTGCCAGCCTTGGACTAGCGGGGGGTTTCGAGGTGCAGTTCTTC
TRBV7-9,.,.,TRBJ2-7,CASSSPLNDRATSYEQYF,TGTGCCAGCAGCTCCCCATTGAACGACCGAGCAACCTCCTACGAGCAGTACTTC
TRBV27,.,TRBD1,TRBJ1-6,CASSPIGQGESPLHF,TGTGCCAGCAGCCCTATCGGACAGGGGGAATCACCCCTCCACTTT
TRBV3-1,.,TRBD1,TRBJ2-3,CASSDGTGGYTQYF,TGTGCCAGCAGCGACGGGACAGGTGGATATACGCAGTATTTT
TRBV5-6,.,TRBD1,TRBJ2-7,CASSLGGTGTYEQYF,TGTGCCAGCAGCTTGGGTGGGACAGGGACGTACGAGCAGTACTTC
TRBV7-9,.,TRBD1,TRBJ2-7,CASSSRQGGYEQYF,TGTGCCAGCAGCTCGCGACAGGGCGGCTACGAGCAGTACTTC
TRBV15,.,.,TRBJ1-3,CATSTGRLTSGNTIYF,TGTGCCACCAGCACCGGTCGTCTTACATCTGGAAACACCATATATTTT
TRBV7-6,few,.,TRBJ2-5,CASRLGVSGQETQYF,TGTGCCAGCAGACTAGGTGTCTCGGGACAAGAGACCCAGTACTTC
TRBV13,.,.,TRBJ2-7,CASSHPSHSYEQYF,TGTGCCAGCAGTCATCCCAGCCATTCCTACGAGCAGTACTTC
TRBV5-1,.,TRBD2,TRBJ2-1,CASSSPVPLAVSSYNEQFF,TGCGCCAGCAGCTCCCCAGTCCCCCTAGCGGTGTCCTCCTACAATGAGCAGTTCTTC
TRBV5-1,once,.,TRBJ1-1,CASSLNWDTEAFF,TGCGCCAGCAGCTTAAACTGGGACACTGAAGCTTTCTTT
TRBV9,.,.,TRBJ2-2,CASTQFGSTTGELFF,TGTGCCAGCACCCAGTTCGGGTCAACCACCGGGGAGCTGTTTTTT
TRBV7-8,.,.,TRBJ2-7,CASSLTQSSYEQYF,TGTGCCAGCAGCTTAACGCAGAGCTCCTACGAGCAGTACTTC
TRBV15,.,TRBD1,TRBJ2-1,CATSRDRQGNEQFF,TGTGCCACCAGCAGAGATCGACAGGGGAATGAGCAGTTCTTC
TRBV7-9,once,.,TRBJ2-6,CASEIYWGANVLTF,TGTGCCAGCGAGATCTATTGGGGGGCCAACGTCCTGACTTTC
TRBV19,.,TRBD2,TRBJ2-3,CASSTGLAGATDTQYF,TGTGCCAGTAGTACCGGACTAGCGGGGGCCACAGATACGCAGTATTTT
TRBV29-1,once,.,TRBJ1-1,CSVRRDTEAFF,TGCAGCGTCCGGAGGGACACTGAAGCTTTCTTT
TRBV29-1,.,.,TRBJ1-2,CSVHTNYGYTF,TGCAGCGTACACACGAACTATGGCTACACCTTC
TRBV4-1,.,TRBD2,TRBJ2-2,CASSQQPLAGENTGELFF,TGCGCCAGCAGCCAACAACCCTTAGCGGGGGAAAACACCGGGGAGCTGTTTTTT
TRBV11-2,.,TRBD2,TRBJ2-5,CASSRLAGGPRFLETQYF,TGTGCCAGCAGCCGACTAGCGGGGGGGCCCCGATTCCTAGAGACCCAGTACTTC
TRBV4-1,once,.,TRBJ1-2,CASSQGRGDYGYTF,TGCGCCAGCAGCCAAGGACGGGGGGACTATGGCTACACCTTC
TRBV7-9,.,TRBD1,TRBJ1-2,CASSPPGQSYGYSF,TGTGCCAGCAGTCCTCCGGGACAGAGCTATGGCTACTCCTTC
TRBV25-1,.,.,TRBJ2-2,CASRTGLLNTGELFF,TGTGCCAGCAGGACAGGACTCCTTAACACCGGGGAGCTGTTTTTT
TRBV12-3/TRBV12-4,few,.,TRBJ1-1,CASSFGLNTEAFF,TGTGCCAGCAGTTTTGGGCTGAACACTGAAGCTTTCTTT
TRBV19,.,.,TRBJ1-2,CASSLTPGYGYTF,TGTGCCAGTAGCCTAACCCCGGGGTATGGCTACACCTTC
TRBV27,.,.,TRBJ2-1,CASSLPQREQFF,TGTGCCAGCAGTTTACCCCAGCGTGAGCAGTTCTTC
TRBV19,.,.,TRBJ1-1,CASSIRALNTEAFF,TGTGCCAGTAGTATCCGAGCATTGAACACTGAAGCTTTCTTT
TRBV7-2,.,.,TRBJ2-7,CASTHRMSSYEQYF,TGTGCCAGCACCCACAGAATGAGCTCCTACGAGCAGTACTTC
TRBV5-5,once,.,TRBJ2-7,CASSLKGYEQYF,TGTGCCAGCAGCTTGAAGGGGTACGAGCAGTACTTC
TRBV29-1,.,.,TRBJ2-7,CSVGGGSDYEQYF,TGCAGCGTTGGCGGGGGCTCAGATTACGAGCAGTACTTC
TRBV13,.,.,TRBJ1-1,CASSHQEKNTEAFF,TGTGCCAGCAGCCATCAGGAGAAGAACACTGAAGCTTTCTTT
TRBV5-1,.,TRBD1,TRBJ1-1,CASSNPGGIAEAFF,TGCGCCAGCAGCAACCCAGGGGGCATCGCTGAAGCTTTCTTT
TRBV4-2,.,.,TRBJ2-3,CASSQEELEGTDTQYF,TGTGCCAGCAGCCAAGAAGAGTTAGAGGGCACAGATACGCAGTATTTT
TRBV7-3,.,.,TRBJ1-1,CASSLGAPTEAFF,TGTGCCAGCAGCTTGGGGGCTCCCACTGAAGCTTTCTTT
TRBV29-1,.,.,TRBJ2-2,CSVGGVEGYTGELFF,TGCAGCGTGGGAGGAGTGGAGGGGTACACCGGGGAGCTGTTTTTT
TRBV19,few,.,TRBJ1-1,CASSMGGTEAFF,TGTGCCAGTAGTATGGGGGGTACTGAAGCTTTCTTT
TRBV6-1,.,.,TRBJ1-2,CASSEGPHYGYTF,TGTGCCAGCAGTGAAGGTCCCCACTATGGCTACACCTTC
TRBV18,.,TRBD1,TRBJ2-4,CASSTAGQGITAKNIQYF,TGTGCCAGCTCAACAGCAGGACAGGGAATAACGGCCAAAAACATTCAGTACTTC
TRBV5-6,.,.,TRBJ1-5,CASSYRETGGQPQHF,TGTGCCAGCAGTTACCGGGAAACAGGAGGTCAGCCCCAGCATTTT
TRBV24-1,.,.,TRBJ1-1,CATSEQVDNTEAFF,TGTGCCACCAGTGAGCAGGTTGACAACACTGAAGCTTTCTTT